These 6 T cell receptor beta chains were all obtained from the same sample, sequenced in a study of T cells after yellow fever vaccination. TCRdb analysed the 5' RACE reads with MiXCR anew, one entry per CDR3 protein. This table holds hundreds of thousands of distinct CDR3 sequences, around 4% found once. Sequencing used PBMCs, obtained on the day of the yellow fever booster vaccination. These receptors all stem from a man aged 18 to 30 who received the YFV17D yellow fever vaccine.

This clonotype was found many times. This rearrangement joins TRBV5-1 to TRBJ2-1; D perhaps matches TRBD2 (6 bases). Germline values: CDR1 SGHRS, CDR2 YFSETQ. The CDR3 consists of 14 residues. Trimming removed 6 bases at V and 7 bases at J, with 17 bases between. CDR3 protein: CASTSAGAGNEQFF. In nucleotides, the CDR3 is TGCGCCAGCACCAGCGCCGGGGCGGGGAATGAGCAGTTCTTC. Combining the CDR3 with reference TRBV5-1 and TRBJ2-1 gives the whole variable domain KAGVTQTPRYLIKTRGQQVTLSCSPISGHRSVSWYQQTPGQGLQFLFEYFSETQRNKGNFPGRFSGRQFSNSRSEMNVSTLELGDSALYLCASTSAGAGNEQFFGPGTRLTVL.

The chain is built from TRBV9 and TRBJ2-3; D gene ambiguous. V shed 2 bases and J shed 6 bases, with 19 bases lying between them. Germline V gene lookup returns CDR1 SGDLS and CDR2 YYNGEE. The CDR3 has 16 amino acids. CDR3 bases: TGTGCCAGCAGCGTCGAATCGGTGGGGATAAGGGATACGCAGTATTTT. Its translation is CASSVESVGIRDTQYF.

This chain uses TRBV5-1 with TRBJ2-5, with 12 positions matching TRBD2. V was pared by 3 bases and J by 5 bases, with 5 bases of the junction left unmatched. CDR1 and CDR2 (germline): SGHRS, YFSETQ. CDR3 size: 15 residues. The CDR3 DNA is TGCGCCAGCAGCTGGACTAGCGGGGTCCGCGAGACCCAGTACTTC. Translating it yields CASSWTSGVRETQYF.

Many counts were recorded for this clonotype. V and J are TRBV20-1 and TRBJ1-1; 7 positions agree with TRBD1. The germline V gene encodes CDR1 DFQATT and CDR2 SNEGSKA (reference sequence). The CDR3 totals 14 residues. J was trimmed by 3 bases and V by 4 bases; bases with no gene match: 8. The CDR3 here is CSANPTGKDTEAFF. In DNA form, the CDR3 reads TGCAGTGCTAATCCGACAGGGAAAGACACTGAAGCTTTCTTT.

This clonotype turned up a few times. The V gene is TRBV3-1, the J gene TRBJ1-6; a possible D gene is TRBD1 (5 bases). V was shortened by 5 bases and J by 11 bases, with 13 bases between the two germline ends. This CDR3 comprises 13 residues. CDR1 is LGHDT and CDR2 is YNNKEL in the germline V gene (reference sequence). The CDR3 protein is CASSTGGEAPLHF. CDR3 DNA sequence: TGTGCCAGCAGCACCGGGGGAGAGGCACCCCTCCACTTT.

In this sample, this clonotype turned up a few times. The chain uses TRBV5-1 and TRBJ2-5; 9 bases agree with TRBD2. In germline, CDR1 is SGHRS, CDR2 YFSETQ. Trimming at V came to 0 bases and at J to 5 bases, leaving 11 bases not matched to a gene. The CDR3 spans 17 residues. The CDR3 DNA follows: TGCGCCAGCAGCTTGGGGTCTAGCGGGGCCCCTAGGGAGACCCAGTACTTC. It is translated as CASSLGSSGAPRETQYF. Looking up the rest from reference TRBV5-1 and TRBJ2-5 gives the full variable domain: KAGVTQTPRYLIKTRGQQVTLSCSPISGHRSVSWYQQTPGQGLQFLFEYFSETQRNKGNFPGRFSGRQFSNSRSEMNVSTLELGDSALYLCASSLGSSGAPRETQYFGPGTRLLVL.